The 14 T cell receptor beta chains listed next were all sequenced from one sample in a study of blood T cell repertoires in COVID-19. Profiling relied on immunoSEQ multiplex PCR, and the TCRdb table lists in-frame clones only, not all of them. The data contain around 84,000 clones, 80% to 90% of them singletons. Sequenced sample: peripheral blood. The receptors derive from a man aged 45-60 years with active COVID-19.

This chain links TRBV24-1 with TRBJ2-1; tentatively, D is TRBD2 (6 bases). V was pared by 9 bases and J by 0 bases, with 14 bases between. CDR3 length equals 15 residues. CDR1 is KGHDR and CDR2 is SFDVKD in the germline V gene. Written as DNA, the CDR3 is TGTGCCACCGCGGGTGGAGGGAGCTCCTACAATGAGCAGTTCTTC. It specifies CATAGGGSSYNEQFF.

This clone has a handful of counts. The chain recombines TRBV19 with TRBJ1-6, with 7 bases matching TRBD1. The germline V gene has CDR1 LNHDA and CDR2 SQIVND (reference sequence). The CDR3 runs 14 residues. With 5 bases clipped from V and 5 bases from J, the junction kept 3 bases outside the gene matches. This CDR3 reads CASSLTGDNSPLHF. The CDR3 DNA follows: TGTGCCAGTAGTCTCACAGGGGATAATTCACCCCTCCACTTT.

V and J are TRBV11-2 and TRBJ2-5; 8 bases match TRBD1. V was pared by 2 bases and J by 4 bases, with 9 bases of the junction left unmatched. CDR3 size: 16 residues. Germline lookup yields CDR1 SGHAT and CDR2 FQNNGV. The CDR3 DNA follows: TGTGCCAGCAGCTTAAGCTCCAGGGGGCCCGGAGAGACCCAGTACTTC. Translation: CASSLSSRGPGETQYF.

V and J are TRBV5-4 and TRBJ2-1; 12 bases fit TRBD2. The V and J ends lost 4 bases and 8 bases, in that order; junction bases with no gene match: 7. CDR1 and CDR2 from the germline V gene are SGHNT and YYREEE (reference sequence). The length of the CDR3 is 15 residues. The CDR3 DNA reads as TGTGCCAGCAGCGCCAGACTAGCGGGAGTCGATGAGCAGTTCTTC. This translates into CASSARLAGVDEQFF. The whole variable domain, remainder taken from reference TRBV5-4 and TRBJ2-1, is ETGVTQSPTHLIKTRGQQVTLRCSSQSGHNTVSWYQQALGQGPQFIFQYYREEENGRGNFPPRFSGLQFPNYSSELNVNALELDDSALYLCASSARLAGVDEQFFGPGTRLTVL.

The chain carries TRBV19 and TRBJ2-5; 11 bases align to TRBD2. The germline gives CDR1 LNHDA, CDR2 SQIVND (reference sequence). V shed 8 bases and J 3 bases; nucleotides not matched to a gene: 14. The length of the CDR3 is 17 residues. CDR3 nucleotide sequence: TGTGCCAGTTCACTCTTTCCCGGGACTAGCGGAGAAGAGACCCAGTACTTC. Translation: CASSLFPGTSGEETQYF.

The gene calls are TRBV13 and TRBJ2-3; 10 nucleotides align to TRBD2. Trimming took 3 bases from V and 6 from J; bases not matched to a gene: 9. This CDR3 spans 16 amino acids. Germline V gene lookup returns CDR1 PRHDT and CDR2 FYEKMQ (reference sequence). The CDR3 DNA follows: TGTGCCAGCAGCTTTCCTAGCGGGAGCCGTCGGGATACGCAGTATTTT. This sequence encodes CASSFPSGSRRDTQYF.

The rearrangement links TRBV12-3 or TRBV12-4 to TRBJ1-5; D perhaps matches TRBD1 (5 bases). This CDR3 region has 13 residues. Trimming stripped 4 bases from V and 3 bases from J, with 7 bases between. CDR3 residues: CASSSGFNQPQHF. CDR3 sequence (DNA): TGTGCCAGCAGTTCAGGGTTCAATCAGCCCCAGCATTTT.

The V call is TRBV12-3 or TRBV12-4, the J call TRBJ2-1; D unclear. The V end lost 2 bases, the J end lost 3 bases, and 5 bases lay between the germline ends. The CDR3 consists of 13 residues. CDR3 in DNA: TGTGCCAGCAGTTTACCACTCTACAATGAGCAGTTCTTC. It codes for CASSLPLYNEQFF.

The chain has TRBV28 and TRBJ2-2; 7 bases are shared with TRBD1. Losses at the gene ends were 8 bases for V and 4 bases for J; bases not matched to a gene: 7. CDR3 length: 14 amino acids. CDR1 and CDR2 from the germline V gene are MDHEN and SYDVKM. CDR3 sequence reads: CASRRQGPTGELFF. The CDR3 coding sequence is TGTGCCAGCCGTCGACAGGGCCCCACCGGGGAGCTGTTTTTT.

The chain joins TRBV6-5 to TRBJ1-5, with D unresolved. Germline lookup yields CDR1 MNHEY and CDR2 SVGAGI. V dropped 7 bases and J dropped 1 base, with 11 bases sitting between them. The CDR3 is made up of 14 amino acids. The CDR3 coding sequence is TGTGCCAGCAACGAGCGGTTGAGCAATCAGCCCCAGCATTTT. Encoded protein: CASNERLSNQPQHF.

The V and J genes are TRBV4-2 and TRBJ2-3, with 13 bases matching TRBD2. The V segment lost 2 bases and the J segment 4 bases; nucleotides outside the gene matches: 3. This CDR3 region has 16 residues. The germline V gene encodes CDR1 LGHNA and CDR2 YNFKEQ. The CDR3, as DNA: TGTGCCAGCAGCCAAACTAGCGGGGGGGGGCCAGATACGCAGTATTTT. Its translation: CASSQTSGGGPDTQYF.

This clone has more than one count but fewer than ten. This chain links TRBV27 with TRBJ1-6, with D perhaps matching TRBD1 (5 bases). Germline CDR1 is MNHEY and CDR2 is SMNVEV (reference sequence). V lost 3 bases and J lost 9, with 12 bases in between. This CDR3 is 14 amino acids long. The CDR3 sequence: CASSLGRSGSPLHF. The CDR3 DNA is TGTGCCAGCAGTTTGGGGCGTAGCGGTTCACCCCTCCACTTT.

The chain is built from TRBV6-5 and TRBJ2-7; D not resolved. V was shortened by 4 bases and J by 4 bases, with 5 bases between the two germline ends. Germline values: CDR1 MNHEY, CDR2 SVGAGI. This CDR3 spans 11 amino acids. This CDR3 reads CASSSHYEQYF. In nucleotides, the CDR3 is TGTGCCAGCAGTTCCCATTACGAGCAGTACTTC.

This sequence joins TRBV5-6 and TRBJ2-1, with unresolved D. CDR1 is SGHDT, CDR2 YYEEEE, per germline. This CDR3 contains 13 residues. V gave up 4 bases and J gave up 4 bases, with 9 bases separating them. The chain's CDR3 is CASSLVSYNEQFF. CDR3 sequence (DNA): TGTGCCAGCAGCCTGGTTTCATACAATGAGCAGTTCTTC.